This T cell receptor (beta chain) was observed in a study of response to subunit inactivated influenza vaccine. Overall study results and limits: Each seasonal flu vaccination may recruit only limited new T cells, authors suggested.

In TCRdb, the RT-PCR reads were re-called with MiXCR into one record per CDR3 protein. The table lists over 150,000 distinct CDR3 sequences, approximately 14% of them singletons. V shed 2 bases and J shed 7 bases, with 9 bases lying between them. Germline V gene sequence: CDR1 SGHVS, CDR2 FQNEAQ. The CDR3 has 14 residues. For this clonotype: Its antigen remains unknown.

V is TRBV7-8 and J is TRBJ2-6; no definite D call. The sequenced sample was CD8+ T cells sorted from PBMCs, obtained 5 to 6 days after vaccination. This clonotype originated in a man aged 50-60 years who received an inactivated influenza vaccine. CDR3 residues: CASSLRSGANVLTF. CDR3 DNA: TGTGCCAGCAGCTTAAGGTCGGGTGCCAACGTCCTGACTTTC. Drawing the rest from reference TRBV7-8 and TRBJ2-6, the complete variable domain is GAGVSQSPRYKVAKRGQDVALRCDPISGHVSLFWYQQALGQGPEFLTYFQNEAQLDKSGLPSDRFFAERPEGSVSTLKIQRTQQEDSAVYLCASSLRSGANVLTFGAGSRLTVL.